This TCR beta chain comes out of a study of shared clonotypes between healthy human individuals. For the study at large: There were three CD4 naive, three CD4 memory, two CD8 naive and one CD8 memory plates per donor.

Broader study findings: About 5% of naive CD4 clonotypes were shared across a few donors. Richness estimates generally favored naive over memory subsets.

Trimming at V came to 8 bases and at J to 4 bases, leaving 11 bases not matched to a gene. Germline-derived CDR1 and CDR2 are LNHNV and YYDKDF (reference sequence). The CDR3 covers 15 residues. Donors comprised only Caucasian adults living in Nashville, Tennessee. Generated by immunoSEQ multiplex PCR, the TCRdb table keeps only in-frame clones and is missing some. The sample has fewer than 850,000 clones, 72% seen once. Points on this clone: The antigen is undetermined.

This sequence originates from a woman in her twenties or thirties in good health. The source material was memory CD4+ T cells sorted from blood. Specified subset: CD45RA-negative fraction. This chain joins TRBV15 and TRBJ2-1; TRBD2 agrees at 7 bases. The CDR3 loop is CATQASGDLYNEQFF. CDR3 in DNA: TGTGCCACCCAGGCTAGCGGAGATTTATACAATGAGCAGTTCTTC.